Sequencing of this T cell receptor beta chain was carried out in a study of OX40 agonist ivuxolimab in advanced cancers. Study conclusions and caveats: Doses of 0.1 to 3.0 mg/kg were accompanied by clonal expansion of CD4+ and CD8+ blood T cells by week 6. The antigens recognized by the expanded peripheral T cells, that is their antigen specificity, were not determined. Normalized T-cell clonal expansion was also low in a subset of nonresponders.

Blood specimens came from baseline, cycle 4 day 1, and cycle 7 day 1. Notes on this clone: Its specificity is unknown.

The germline V gene encodes CDR1 MDHEN and CDR2 SYDVKM. V dropped 7 bases and J dropped 4 bases, with 20 bases sitting between them. The CDR3 covers 17 residues. Profiled with immunoSEQ multiplex PCR; TCRdb holds only in-frame clones, not every one. In the table there are 40,000 to 60,000 clones, 88% of which are singletons. The sequence came from an adult with an advanced solid tumor such as melanoma, head and neck, liver or kidney cancer. The sample here was CD4+ or CD8+ T cells sorted from blood, taken in a trial of the OX40 agonist ivuxolimab. The J gene is TRBJ2-6, the V gene TRBV28; D is possibly TRBD1 (5 bases). The CDR3 reads CASTGAGLRMGANVLTF. CDR3 coding DNA: TGTGCCAGCACTGGGGCAGGGCTGAGAATGGGGGCCAACGTCCTGACTTTC.